This T cell receptor beta chain is from a study of shared clonotypes between healthy human individuals. Looking at the study overall: There were three CD4 naive, three CD4 memory, two CD8 naive and one CD8 memory plates per donor.

Template for every sorted-subset replicate PCR totaled about 200 ng DNA, approximately 30,000 T cell genomes. TCRdb's copy holds only in-frame clones and misses some; the assay was immunoSEQ multiplex PCR. This sample yields approximately 840,000 clones, of which 96% are seen a single time; about 0.21% belongs to the top ten. Germline CDR1 reads MNHEY; CDR2 reads SMNVEV (reference sequence). With V trimmed by 2 bases and J by 10 bases, 9 bases remained unmatched. The CDR3 has 15 residues. Overall study findings and caveats: Shared clonotypes across all four donors exceeded non-shared ones in generation probability.

Positive CCR7 selection of CD45RO-negative cells yielded the naive CD8 cells, and terminally differentiated effector memory CD45RA+ cells were excluded. In regard to this clone: Its target is unknown.

The chain uses TRBV27 and TRBJ2-1; the match to TRBD2 covers 9 bases. Material for sequencing was naive CD8+ T cells sorted from blood. The clonotype originates from a man in his thirties or forties in good health. As DNA, the CDR3 is TGTGCCAGCAGTTTAAAGGCGGGAGGGCCGCTAGAGCAGTTCTTC. This codes for CASSLKAGGPLEQFF.